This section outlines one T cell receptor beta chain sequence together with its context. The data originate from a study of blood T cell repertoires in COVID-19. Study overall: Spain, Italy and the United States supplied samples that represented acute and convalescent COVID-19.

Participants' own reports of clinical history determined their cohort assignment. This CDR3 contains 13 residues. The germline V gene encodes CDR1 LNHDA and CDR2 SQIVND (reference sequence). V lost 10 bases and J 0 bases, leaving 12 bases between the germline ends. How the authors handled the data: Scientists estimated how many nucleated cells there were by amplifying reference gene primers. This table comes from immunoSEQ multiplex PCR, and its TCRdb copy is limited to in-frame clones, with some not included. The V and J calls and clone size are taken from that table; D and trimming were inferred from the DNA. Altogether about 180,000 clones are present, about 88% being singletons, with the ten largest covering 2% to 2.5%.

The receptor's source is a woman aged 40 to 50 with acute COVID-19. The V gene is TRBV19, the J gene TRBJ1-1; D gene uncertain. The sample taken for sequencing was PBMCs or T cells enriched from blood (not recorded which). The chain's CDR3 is CATRRGLNTEAFF. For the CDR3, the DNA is TGTGCCACTCGCCGGGGTTTGAACACTGAAGCTTTCTTT.